This is a list of T cell receptor beta chains from one sample in a study of immune evolution from preneoplasia to lung adenocarcinoma. TCRdb keeps only in-frame clones here, not all; method: immunoSEQ multiplex PCR. The sample lists about 40,000 clones, 74% occurring once. Specimen: FFPE invasive lung adenocarcinoma tissue. The receptors here all came from a person between 55 and 69 years old with lung adenocarcinoma. CDR3s include the opening cysteine and the closing phenylalanine or tryptophan. Fields, in order: CDR3 length, clone size, J gene, V gene, D gene, CDR3 DNA, CDR3 protein. The D gene is left open where the match is weak. Size values are once, few and many counts, or a class for expanded clones, and some rows have none.

>14|.|TRBJ1-2|TRBV7-9|TRBD1
TGTGCCAGCAGCCAGACAGGGGAAAGGGGTGGCTACACCTTC
CASSQTGERGGYTF
>13|few|TRBJ2-7|TRBV10-3|.
TGTGCCATCAGTGAGGAATCTCACAGTGAGCAGTACTTC
CAISEESHSEQYF
>13|.|TRBJ1-2|TRBV7-8|TRBD1
TGTGCCAGCAGCGGGGACAGCCGAGGGGGCTATACCTTC
CASSGDSRGGYTF
>12|.|TRBJ1-2|TRBV6-5|.
TGTGCCAGCAGAGGGAGCAGGGCTGGCTACACCTTC
CASRGSRAGYTF
>18|.|TRBJ2-1|TRBV7-9|.
TGTGCCAGCAGCTTACCCCCCCGACTCGCGGGCCTCGGCAATGAGCAGTTCTTC
CASSLPPRLAGLGNEQFF
>17|.|TRBJ2-3|TRBV5-1|TRBD2
TGCGCCAGCAGCTTGGTGGGGACTAGCGGAGCCGGGGATACGCAGTATTTT
CASSLVGTSGAGDTQYF
>13|.|TRBJ2-7|TRBV5-4|.
TGTGCCAGCAGCGAGGACCGAGCCTACGAGCAGTACTTC
CASSEDRAYEQYF
>17|.|TRBJ2-7|TRBV7-9|.
TGTGCCAGCAGCTTAGCGCGAGGTGGGGCGGCGTCCTACGAGCAGTACTTC
CASSLARGGAASYEQYF
>15|.|TRBJ2-7|TRBV6-5|TRBD2
TGTGCCAGCAGTTACGGGACTATCTCATCCTACGAGCAGTACTTC
CASSYGTISSYEQYF
>14|.|TRBJ2-2|TRBV18|.
TGTGCCAGCTCACCATCTACTCAGGGGAGGGAGTTGTTTTTT
CASSPSTQGRELFF
>13|.|TRBJ1-5|TRBV5-1|.
TGCGCCAGCAGCTTGGCCCCGGACCAGCCCCAGCATTTT
CASSLAPDQPQHF
>11|.|TRBJ2-1|TRBV20-1|.
TGCGGGTGGGGGTTAAACAATGAGCAGTTCTTC
CGWGLNNEQFF
>14|.|TRBJ1-5|TRBV2|.
TGTGCCAGCACGTCCTCTATGGGGAATCAGCCCCAGCATTTT
CASTSSMGNQPQHF
>13|few|TRBJ1-2|TRBV2|.
TGTGCCAGCAGTCCGGGACCCCGCTATGGCTACACCTTC
CASSPGPRYGYTF
>12|few|TRBJ1-2|TRBV28|.
TGTGCCAGCATCCGGGATCCGGCTGGCTACACCTTC
CASIRDPAGYTF
>16|.|TRBJ2-5|TRBV18|TRBD2
TGTGCCAGCTCACCACTTCTAGCGGCAAACCAAGAGACCCAGTACTTC
CASSPLLAANQETQYF
>12|.|TRBJ2-1|TRBV2|TRBD2
TGTGCCAGCAGCAAACTAGCGAATGAGCAGTTCTTC
CASSKLANEQFF
>15|.|TRBJ1-4|TRBV4-1|.
TGCGCCAGCAGCCCTCGAGGCAAGAATAATGAAAAACTGTTTTTT
CASSPRGKNNEKLFF
>12|.|TRBJ2-2|TRBV11-2|.
TGTGCCAGCAGCTTAGTGGAGGGATCGCTGTTTTTT
CASSLVEGSLFF
>13|.|TRBJ2-1|TRBV7-2|.
TGTGCCAGCAGCTTAGCAGGACTGGGTTCGGGGTTCTTC
CASSLAGLGSGFF
>14|.|TRBJ2-2|TRBV7-6|.
TGTGCCAGCAGCCCGAGGGGTGACACCGGGGAGCTGTTTTTT
CASSPRGDTGELFF
>13|few|TRBJ2-3|TRBV9|.
TGTGCCAGCAGCGCGAGCGTCCCAGATACGCAGTATTTT
CASSASVPDTQYF
>17|.|TRBJ1-1|TRBV21-1|.
TGTGCCAGCAGAGGGCCTGGAAAAAAACGCTTGAACACTGAAGCTTTCTTT
CASRGPGKKRLNTEAFF
>14|.|TRBJ1-2|TRBV5-1|TRBD1
TGCGCCAGCAGCTACGGACAGGGAACCTATGGCTACACCTTC
CASSYGQGTYGYTF
>13|.|TRBJ2-1|TRBV11-2|TRBD1
TGTGCCAGCAGCTTAGGACAGGGCAATGAGCAGTTCTTC
CASSLGQGNEQFF
>15|.|TRBJ1-3|TRBV25-1|.
TGTGCCAGCAGTGAATCCGCCGTCTCTGGAAACACCATATATTTT
CASSESAVSGNTIYF
>11|few|TRBJ1-1|TRBV5-1|.
TGCGCCAGCACGGGGGGCACTGAAGCTTTCTTT
CASTGGTEAFF
>14|.|TRBJ2-5|TRBV5-1|.
TGCGCCAGCAGCCCACAGGGAGGAGGAGAGACCCAGTACTTC
CASSPQGGGETQYF
>14|.|TRBJ2-1|TRBV7-7|.
TGTGCCAGCAGCCCAAAAGGGGGTCCGGATGAGCAGTTCTTC
CASSPKGGPDEQFF
>12|few|TRBJ1-1|TRBV6-5|.
TGTGCCAGCAAGGAGCGGAACACTGAAGCTTTCTTT
CASKERNTEAFF
>14|.|TRBJ2-3|TRBV5-1|.
TGCGCCAGCAGCTTGGTGGGGATCACAGATACGCAGTATTTT
CASSLVGITDTQYF
>13|.|TRBJ2-7|TRBV4-1|.
TGCGCCAGCGTCATTAGGTTTTCCTACGAGCAGTACTTC
CASVIRFSYEQYF
>17|.|TRBJ2-6|TRBV5-8|.
TGTGCCAGCAGTCCGGGTCTTACAAGCTCTGGGGCCAACGTCCTGACTTTC
CASSPGLTSSGANVLTF
>15|.|TRBJ2-3|TRBV6-5|TRBD2
TGTGCCAGCAGTTACGGGACTAGCCGCACAGATACGCAGTATTTT
CASSYGTSRTDTQYF
>17|few|TRBJ2-7|TRBV7-9|TRBD1
TGTGCCAGCAGCCTATCATGGGACAGAATTAAGGGAAACGAGCAGTACTTC
CASSLSWDRIKGNEQYF
>13|.|TRBJ1-1|TRBV4-1|.
TGCGCCAGCAGCCGAGAGTGGGACACTGAAGCTTTCTTT
CASSREWDTEAFF
>12|.|TRBJ1-2|TRBV4-2|.
TGTGCCAGCGCCCCCGATGCAGGGAGCTACACCTTC
CASAPDAGSYTF
>12|.|TRBJ2-7|TRBV2|TRBD1
TGTGCCAGCAGGGACAGGGGGGCCGAGCAGTACTTC
CASRDRGAEQYF
>17|.|TRBJ1-2|TRBV28|.
TGTGCCAGCAGCTCCCCCACCAGGGGAAATCCCCCCTATGGCTACACCTTC
CASSSPTRGNPPYGYTF